These 8 T cell receptor beta chains originate from one sample sequenced in a study of T cell responses to AZD1222 COVID-19 vaccine. Sequenced by immunoSEQ multiplex PCR; TCRdb stores in-frame clones only, minus some. The data contain around 100,000 clones, just under 90% of them singletons. The sequencing used peripheral blood, collected on day 0 of AZD1222 vaccination. Source of these receptors: an adult in good health.

The chain links TRBV9 to TRBJ1-6; a possible D gene is TRBD1 (6 bases). The CDR3 sequence is 14 residues long. Germline V CDR1 and CDR2: SGDLS, YYNGEE. Trimming cost V 4 bases and J 6 bases, with 11 bases left between them. CDR3 bases: TGTGCCAGCAGCCCTGGACAGCCTAATTCACCCCTCCACTTT. It yields the protein CASSPGQPNSPLHF.

The chain combines TRBV7-8 with TRBJ1-2; tentatively, D is TRBD1 (6 bases). Germline loops: CDR1 SGHVS, CDR2 FQNEAQ. CDR3 length equals 14 residues. With 3 bases removed from V and 3 bases from J, the gap between germline ends came to 11 bases. The CDR3 here is CASSFQGLDYGYTF. In nucleotides, the CDR3 is TGTGCCAGCAGCTTCCAGGGGCTAGACTATGGCTACACCTTC.

V and J are TRBV5-1 and TRBJ1-2; 9 bases agree with TRBD1. This CDR3 region has 14 residues. CDR1 is SGHRS and CDR2 is YFSETQ in the germline V gene. The V and J ends lost 3 bases and 8 bases, in that order; junction bases with no gene match: 8. The CDR3 reads CASSWGQGDGGYTF. The CDR3 DNA follows: TGCGCCAGCAGCTGGGGACAGGGTGATGGAGGCTACACCTTC.

This clone was found once. The V gene is TRBV5-1, the J gene TRBJ2-7; no definite D call. Germline V gene sequence: CDR1 SGHRS, CDR2 YFSETQ. CDR3 length: 14 residues. Trimming removed 0 bases at V and 5 bases at J, with 12 bases between. Here the CDR3 reads CASSLGSPLDEQYF. The CDR3 DNA follows: TGCGCCAGCAGCTTGGGCAGCCCCCTGGACGAGCAGTACTTC.

The CDR3 region is CASSEAGRNTEAFF. CDR3 DNA sequence: TGTGCCAGCAGTGAAGCTGGGCGGAACACTGAAGCTTTCTTT. V gene TRBV6-1 combines with J gene TRBJ1-1; D gene unclear. Deletions cut 0 bases from V and 1 base from J, with 6 bases between. There are 14 residues in the CDR3. Per the germline V gene, CDR1 is MNHNS and CDR2 is SASEGT.

The rearrangement links TRBV6-5 to TRBJ2-5; TRBD1 is a possible D gene (5 bases). Trimming left V 9 bases short and J 5 bases short, with 13 bases between. This CDR3 region has 12 residues. Germline V lookup: CDR1 MNHEY, CDR2 SVGAGI. DNA for the CDR3: TGTGCCAGTACGAAGGGGATTGAGACCCAGTACTTC. It translates to CASTKGIETQYF.

The chain combines TRBV11-2 with TRBJ1-2; unclear D gene. The length of the CDR3 is 16 residues. Trimming left V 1 base short and J 0 bases short, with 12 bases between. Germline CDR1 reads SGHAT; CDR2 reads FQNNGV. This chain's CDR3 is CASSLVGGVPNYGYTF. The CDR3 region has the DNA TGTGCCAGCAGCTTAGTTGGCGGGGTGCCTAACTATGGCTACACCTTC.

Written as DNA, the CDR3 is TGTGCCAGCATGGGCTCTGGAAACACCATATATTTT. Encoded protein: CASMGSGNTIYF. The chain recombines TRBV6-5 with TRBJ1-3; D not resolved. The V end lost 7 bases, the J end lost 0 bases, and 4 bases lay between the germline ends. This CDR3 has 12 amino acids. The germline V gene encodes CDR1 MNHEY and CDR2 SVGAGI.